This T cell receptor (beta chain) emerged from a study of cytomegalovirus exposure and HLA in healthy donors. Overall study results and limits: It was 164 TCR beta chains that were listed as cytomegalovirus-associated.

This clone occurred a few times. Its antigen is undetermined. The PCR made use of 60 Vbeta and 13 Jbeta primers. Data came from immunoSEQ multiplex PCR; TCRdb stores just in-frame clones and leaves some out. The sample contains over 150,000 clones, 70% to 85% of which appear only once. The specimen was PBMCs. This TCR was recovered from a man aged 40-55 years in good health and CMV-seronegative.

The CDR3 DNA follows: TGTGCCAGCAGCTTAGATGAGGGACAGGTAACGACCCAGTACTTC. Translation gives CASSLDEGQVTTQYF. The genes are TRBV11-2 and TRBJ2-5; TRBD1 matches 8 bases. CDR1 and CDR2 from the germline V gene are SGHAT and FQNNGV. J was trimmed by 7 bases and V by 0 bases; bases with no gene match: 7. This CDR3 contains 15 residues.